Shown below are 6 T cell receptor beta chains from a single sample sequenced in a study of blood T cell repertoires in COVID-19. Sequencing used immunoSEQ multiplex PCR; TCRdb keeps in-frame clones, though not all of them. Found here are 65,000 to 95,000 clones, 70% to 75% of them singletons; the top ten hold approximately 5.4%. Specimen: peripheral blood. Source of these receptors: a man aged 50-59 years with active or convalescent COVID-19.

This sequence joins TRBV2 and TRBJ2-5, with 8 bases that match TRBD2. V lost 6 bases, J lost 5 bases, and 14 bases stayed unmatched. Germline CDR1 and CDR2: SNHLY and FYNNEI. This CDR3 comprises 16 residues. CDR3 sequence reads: CASRTQLAAGTETQYF. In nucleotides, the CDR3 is TGTGCCAGCAGGACCCAACTAGCGGCGGGGACGGAGACCCAGTACTTC.

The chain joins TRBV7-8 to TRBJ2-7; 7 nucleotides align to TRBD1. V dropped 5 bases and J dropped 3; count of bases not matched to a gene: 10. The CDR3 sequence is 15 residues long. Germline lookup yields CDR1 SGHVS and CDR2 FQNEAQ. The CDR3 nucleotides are TGTGCCAGCAGCCAGAGGACAGGCCGTGGCTACGAGCAGTACTTC. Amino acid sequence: CASSQRTGRGYEQYF.

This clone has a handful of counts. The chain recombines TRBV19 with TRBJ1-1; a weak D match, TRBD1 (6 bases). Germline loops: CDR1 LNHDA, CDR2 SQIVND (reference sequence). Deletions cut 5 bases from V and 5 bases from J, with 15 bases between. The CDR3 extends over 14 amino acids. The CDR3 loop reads CASSQQGQGTEAFF. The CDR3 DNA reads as TGTGCCAGTAGTCAACAGGGTCAGGGGACTGAAGCTTTCTTT.

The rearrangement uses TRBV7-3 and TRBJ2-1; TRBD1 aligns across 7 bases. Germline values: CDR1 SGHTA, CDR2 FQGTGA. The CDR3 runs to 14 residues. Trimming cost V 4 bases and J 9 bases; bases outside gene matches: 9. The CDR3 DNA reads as TGTGCCAGCAGCTCGGGACAGCCCGCAGGTGAGCAGTTCTTC. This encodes CASSSGQPAGEQFF.

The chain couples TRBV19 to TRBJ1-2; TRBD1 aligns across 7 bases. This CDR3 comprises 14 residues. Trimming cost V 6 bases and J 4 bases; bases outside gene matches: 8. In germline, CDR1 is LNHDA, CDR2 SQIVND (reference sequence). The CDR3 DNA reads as TGTGCCAGTAGCCCGACAGGGAACCTCTATGGCTACACCTTC. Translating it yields CASSPTGNLYGYTF. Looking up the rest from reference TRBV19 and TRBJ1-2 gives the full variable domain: DGGITQSPKYLFRKEGQNVTLSCEQNLNHDAMYWYRQDPGQGLRLIYYSQIVNDFQKGDIAEGYSVSREKKESFPLTVTSAQKNPTAFYLCASSPTGNLYGYTFGSGTRLTVV.

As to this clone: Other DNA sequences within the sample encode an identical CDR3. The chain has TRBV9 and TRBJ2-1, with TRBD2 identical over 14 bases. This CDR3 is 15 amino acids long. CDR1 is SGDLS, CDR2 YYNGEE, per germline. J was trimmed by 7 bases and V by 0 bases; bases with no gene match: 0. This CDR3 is CASSVGTSGGNEQFF. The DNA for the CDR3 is TGTGCCAGCAGCGTAGGGACTAGCGGGGGGAATGAGCAGTTCTTC.